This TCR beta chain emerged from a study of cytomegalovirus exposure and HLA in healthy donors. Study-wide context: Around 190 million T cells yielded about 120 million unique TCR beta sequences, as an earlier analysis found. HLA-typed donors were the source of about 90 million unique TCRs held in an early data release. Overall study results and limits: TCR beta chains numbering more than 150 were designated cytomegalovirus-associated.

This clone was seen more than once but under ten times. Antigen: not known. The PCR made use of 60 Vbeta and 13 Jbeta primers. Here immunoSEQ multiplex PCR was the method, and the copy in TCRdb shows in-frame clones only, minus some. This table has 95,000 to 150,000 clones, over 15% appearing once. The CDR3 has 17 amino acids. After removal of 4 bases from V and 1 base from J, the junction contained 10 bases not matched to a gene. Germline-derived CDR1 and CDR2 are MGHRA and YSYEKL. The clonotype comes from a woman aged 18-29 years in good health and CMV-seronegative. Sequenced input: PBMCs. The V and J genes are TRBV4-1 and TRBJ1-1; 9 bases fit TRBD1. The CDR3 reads CASSRYVAGQGNTEAFF. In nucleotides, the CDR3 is TGCGCCAGCAGCCGATATGTGGCGGGACAGGGGAACACTGAAGCTTTCTTT.